The 13 T cell receptor beta chains presented below share a single source sample, sequenced in a study of Graves' ophthalmopathy and Graves' hyperthyroidism. RNA transcripts provided the template for amplifying TCR beta CDR3 regions. An initial RT-PCR round employing HTBI primers preceded a second-round multiplex PCR. TCRdb re-called the multiplex PCR reads with MiXCR, one entry per CDR3 protein. The sample records roughly 700,000 distinct CDR3 sequences, roughly 40% being singletons. The sequencing input was peripheral blood. The source of these receptors is an adult man with Graves' ophthalmopathy.

In regard to this clonotype: Germline is not matched at one junction end, which may reflect a read error. The chain combines TRBV7-2 with TRBJ2-7; the D gene is possibly TRBD1 (6 bases). Germline lookup yields CDR1 SGHTA and CDR2 FQGNSA. The length of the CDR3 is 14 residues. CDR3 amino acids: CASSQAGVGNEQYF. The CDR3 DNA reads as TGCGCCAGCAGCCAAGCAGGGGTTGGTAACGAGCAGTACTTC.

This clonotype was seen at least ten times. The CDR3 DNA reads as TGTGCCAGCAGTCCGTCCCGCGGGCAGGGCCCCCGCTACACCTTC. Its translation is CASSPSRGQGPRYTF. The chain has TRBV2 and TRBJ1-2; maybe TRBD1 (5 bases). CDR1 and CDR2 from the germline V gene are SNHLY and FYNNEI. V dropped 5 bases and J dropped 9 bases, with 22 bases sitting between them. This CDR3 contains 15 residues. Filled out from reference TRBV2 and TRBJ1-2, the complete variable domain reads EPEVTQTPSHQVTQMGQEVILRCVPISNHLYFYWYRQILGQKVEFLVSFYNNEISEKSEIFDDQFSVERPDGSNFTLKIRSTKLEDSAMYFCASSPSRGQGPRYTFGSGTRLTVV.

Here the CDR3 reads CASSSPRVSYEQYF. As DNA, the CDR3 is TGTGCCAGCAGCTCACCCAGAGTCTCCTACGAGCAGTACTTC. This chain connects TRBV5-4 to TRBJ2-7; D unresolved. Per the germline V gene, CDR1 is SGHNT and CDR2 is YYREEE (reference sequence). The V gene lost 3 bases and the J gene lost 0 bases, with 10 bases spanning the gap. The CDR3 covers 14 residues.

In its sample, this clonotype was seen a few times. The chain employs TRBV7-9 and TRBJ1-5; D perhaps matches TRBD1 (5 bases). The V end lost 1 base, the J end lost 5 bases, and 9 bases lay between the germline ends. Germline V CDR1 and CDR2: SEHNR, FQNEAQ (reference sequence). This CDR3 is built from 14 residues. CDR3 sequence reads: CASSLVGGYQPQHF. The CDR3 region has the DNA TGTGCCAGCAGCTTAGTTGGGGGTTATCAGCCCCAGCATTTT.

This clonotype was counted between two and nine times. V gene TRBV11-2 combines with J gene TRBJ2-2, with D perhaps matching TRBD1 or TRBD2 (7 bases each). The CDR3 is 14 residues long. Trimming took 6 bases from V and 5 from J, leaving 13 bases between them. The V gene's germline CDR1 is SGHAT and CDR2 FQNNGV. CDR3 sequence reads: CASRQGGETGELFF. DNA of the CDR3: TGTGCCAGCAGGCAGGGGGGGGAAACCGGGGAGCTGTTTTTT.

This chain connects TRBV7-7 to TRBJ2-5, with TRBD2 matching over 7 bases. Germline CDR1 is SSHAT and CDR2 is FNYEAQ (reference sequence). V was clipped by 6 bases and J by 5 bases; unmatched bases: 12. The CDR3 runs to 15 residues. CDR3 sequence (DNA): TGTGCCAGCAGTTTGACTAGCTTTTCTCAGGAGACCCAGTACTTC. Its protein is CASSLTSFSQETQYF.

This clonotype has a count of ten or more. The chain joins TRBV20-1 to TRBJ1-1; perhaps TRBD1 as D (5 bases). The CDR3 length is 14 residues. Germline loops: CDR1 DFQATT, CDR2 SNEGSKA (reference sequence). Trimming took off 2 bases at V and 2 bases at J, with 12 bases between the two ends. CDR3: CSARSGGVNTEAFF. The CDR3 DNA is TGCAGTGCTAGATCCGGGGGGGTCAACACTGAAGCTTTCTTT.

This clonotype was counted a single time. This could be a read error, since a much larger clone is one nucleotide away. CDR3 coding DNA: TGTGCCAGCAGTGGAGCACACAGAGGGGCTTTCTTT. Translation: CASSGAHRGAFF. This chain uses TRBV2 with TRBJ1-1; D remains ambiguous. The length of the CDR3 is 12 residues. With 4 bases removed from V and 11 bases from J, the gap between germline ends came to 14 bases. Germline CDR1 reads SNHLY; CDR2 reads FYNNEI.

J is TRBJ2-5 and V is TRBV10-3; D is undetermined. CDR1 is ENHRY and CDR2 is SYGVKD in the germline V gene. V gave up 8 bases and J gave up 4 bases, with 17 bases separating them. This CDR3 comprises 14 residues. The chain's CDR3 is CAILNGALGETQYF. The DNA for the CDR3 is TGTGCCATCTTGAATGGAGCCTTGGGAGAGACCCAGTACTTC.

This clonotype occurred many times. The rearrangement uses TRBV7-2 and TRBJ1-2; 7 bases are shared with TRBD1. CDR3 length: 13 residues. Germline CDR1 and CDR2: SGHTA and FQGNSA. Unmatched junction bases numbered 4, after V lost 3 bases and J lost 6 bases. CDR3: CASSFDRDHGYTF. The CDR3 bases are TGTGCCAGCAGCTTCGACAGGGACCATGGCTACACCTTC. Supplemented by reference TRBV7-2 and TRBJ1-2, the full variable domain reads GAGVSQSPSNKVTEKGKDVELRCDPISGHTALYWYRQSLGQGLEFLIYFQGNSAPDKSGLPSDRFSAERTGGSVSTLTIQRTQQEDSAVYLCASSFDRDHGYTFGSGTRLTVV.

The J gene is TRBJ1-2, the V gene TRBV2, with D possibly TRBD1 on 6 matching bases. The germline gives CDR1 SNHLY, CDR2 FYNNEI. The CDR3 contains 14 residues. V was trimmed by 6 bases and J by 6 bases, leaving 17 bases between them. DNA of the CDR3: TGTGCCAGCAGGGGGGGCTCCGCCCACCATGGCTACACCTTC. Translation: CASRGGSAHHGYTF.

This clonotype occurred a few times. The V call is TRBV7-9, the J call TRBJ2-7; TRBD1 or TRBD2 may be the D gene (5 bases each). Germline assignment: CDR1 SEHNR and CDR2 FQNEAQ (reference sequence). This CDR3 has 15 amino acids. V was trimmed by 3 bases and J by 2 bases, leaving 14 bases between them. CDR3 loop: CASSLWGTATYEQYF. For the CDR3, the DNA is TGTGCCAGCAGCTTGTGGGGGACCGCAACCTACGAGCAGTACTTC.

In this sample, this clonotype turned up many times. The chain joins TRBV15 to TRBJ1-1; 7 nucleotides align to TRBD1. Germline CDR1 is LNHNV and CDR2 is YYDKDF (reference sequence). This CDR3 region has 14 residues. V lost 1 base, J lost 6 bases, and 5 bases stayed unmatched. This CDR3 reads CATSRVTGVAEAFF. Written as DNA, the CDR3 is TGTGCCACCAGCAGAGTAACAGGGGTTGCTGAAGCTTTCTTT.